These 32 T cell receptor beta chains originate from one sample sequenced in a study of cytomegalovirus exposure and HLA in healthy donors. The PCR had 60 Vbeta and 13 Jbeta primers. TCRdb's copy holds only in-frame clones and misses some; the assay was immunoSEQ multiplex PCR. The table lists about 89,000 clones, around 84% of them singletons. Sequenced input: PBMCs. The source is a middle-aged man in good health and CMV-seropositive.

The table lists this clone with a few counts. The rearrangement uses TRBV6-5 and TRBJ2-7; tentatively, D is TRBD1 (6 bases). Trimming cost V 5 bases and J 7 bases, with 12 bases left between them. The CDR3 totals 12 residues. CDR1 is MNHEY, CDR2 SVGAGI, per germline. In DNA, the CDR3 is TGTGCCAGCAGTCAGGGGATGGGTGAGCAGTACTTC. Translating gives CASSQGMGEQYF.

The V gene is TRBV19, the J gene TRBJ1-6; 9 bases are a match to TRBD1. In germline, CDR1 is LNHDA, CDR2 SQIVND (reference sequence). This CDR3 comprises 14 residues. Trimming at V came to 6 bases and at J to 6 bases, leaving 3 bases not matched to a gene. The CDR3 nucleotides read TGTGCCAGTAGAACAGGGGGCCTTAATTCACCCCTCCACTTT. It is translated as CASRTGGLNSPLHF.

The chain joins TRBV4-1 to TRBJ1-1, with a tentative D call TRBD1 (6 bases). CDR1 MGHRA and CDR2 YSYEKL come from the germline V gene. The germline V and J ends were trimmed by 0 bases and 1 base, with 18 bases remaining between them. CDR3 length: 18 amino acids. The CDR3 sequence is CASSQEPAGTPKNTEAFF. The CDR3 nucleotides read TGCGCCAGCAGCCAAGAACCCGCCGGGACACCTAAGAACACTGAAGCTTTCTTT.

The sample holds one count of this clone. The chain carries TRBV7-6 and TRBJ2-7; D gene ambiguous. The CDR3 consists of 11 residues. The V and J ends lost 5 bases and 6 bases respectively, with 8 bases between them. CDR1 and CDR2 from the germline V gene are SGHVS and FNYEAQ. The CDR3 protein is CASSLRGEQYF. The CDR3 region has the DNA TGTGCCAGCAGCCTTAGAGGCGAGCAGTACTTC.

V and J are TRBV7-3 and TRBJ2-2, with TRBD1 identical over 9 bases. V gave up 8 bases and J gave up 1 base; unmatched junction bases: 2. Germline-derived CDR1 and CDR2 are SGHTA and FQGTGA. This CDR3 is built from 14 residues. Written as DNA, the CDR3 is TGTGCCAGCCGGGACAGGGAGAACACCGGGGAGCTGTTTTTT. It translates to CASRDRENTGELFF.

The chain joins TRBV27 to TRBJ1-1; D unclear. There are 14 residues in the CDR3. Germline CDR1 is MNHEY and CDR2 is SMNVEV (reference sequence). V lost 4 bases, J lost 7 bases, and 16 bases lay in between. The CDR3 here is CASSSNPLEGEAFF. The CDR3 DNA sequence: TGTGCCAGCAGTTCGAACCCCTTAGAGGGTGAAGCTTTCTTT.

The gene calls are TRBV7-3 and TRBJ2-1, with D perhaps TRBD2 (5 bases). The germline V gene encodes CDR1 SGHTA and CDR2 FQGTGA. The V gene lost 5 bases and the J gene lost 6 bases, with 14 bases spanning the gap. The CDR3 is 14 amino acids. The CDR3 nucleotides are TGTGCCAGCAGCCCACTCCCCGGGGTCAATGAGCAGTTCTTC. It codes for CASSPLPGVNEQFF.

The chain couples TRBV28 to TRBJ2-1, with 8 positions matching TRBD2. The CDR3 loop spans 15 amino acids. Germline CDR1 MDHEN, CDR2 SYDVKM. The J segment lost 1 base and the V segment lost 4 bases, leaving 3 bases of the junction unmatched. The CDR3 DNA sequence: TGTGCCAGCAGTTCTGGGACTAGGTCCTACAATGAGCAGTTCTTC. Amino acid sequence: CASSSGTRSYNEQFF.

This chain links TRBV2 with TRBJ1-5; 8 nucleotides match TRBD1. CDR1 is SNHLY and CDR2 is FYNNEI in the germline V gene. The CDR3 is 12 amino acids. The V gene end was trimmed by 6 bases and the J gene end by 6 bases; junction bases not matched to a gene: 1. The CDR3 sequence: CASRTGGQPQHF. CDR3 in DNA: TGTGCCAGCAGAACAGGGGGTCAGCCCCAGCATTTT.

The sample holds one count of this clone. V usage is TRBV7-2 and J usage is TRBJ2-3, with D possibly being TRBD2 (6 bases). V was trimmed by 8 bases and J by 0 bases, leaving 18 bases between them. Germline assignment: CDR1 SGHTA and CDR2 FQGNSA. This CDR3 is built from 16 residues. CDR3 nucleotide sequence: TGTGCCAGCGGATTATTAGCGGCTTCTAGCACAGATACGCAGTATTTT. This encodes CASGLLAASSTDTQYF.

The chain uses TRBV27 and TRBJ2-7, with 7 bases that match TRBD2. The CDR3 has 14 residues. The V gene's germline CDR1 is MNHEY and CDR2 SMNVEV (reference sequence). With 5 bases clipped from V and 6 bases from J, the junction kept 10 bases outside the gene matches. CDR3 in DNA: TGTGCCAGCAGTCCCCGCGGGAGTCTGCTCGAGCAGTACTTC. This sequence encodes CASSPRGSLLEQYF.

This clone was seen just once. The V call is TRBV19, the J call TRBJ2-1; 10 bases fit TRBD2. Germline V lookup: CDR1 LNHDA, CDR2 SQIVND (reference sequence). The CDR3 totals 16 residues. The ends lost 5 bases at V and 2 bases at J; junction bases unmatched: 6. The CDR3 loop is CASSSQAGGTYNEQFF. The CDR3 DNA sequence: TGTGCCAGTAGTTCCCAAGCGGGAGGGACCTACAATGAGCAGTTCTTC. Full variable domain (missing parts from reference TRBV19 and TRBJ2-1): DGGITQSPKYLFRKEGQNVTLSCEQNLNHDAMYWYRQDPGQGLRLIYYSQIVNDFQKGDIAEGYSVSREKKESFPLTVTSAQKNPTAFYLCASSSQAGGTYNEQFFGPGTRLTVL.

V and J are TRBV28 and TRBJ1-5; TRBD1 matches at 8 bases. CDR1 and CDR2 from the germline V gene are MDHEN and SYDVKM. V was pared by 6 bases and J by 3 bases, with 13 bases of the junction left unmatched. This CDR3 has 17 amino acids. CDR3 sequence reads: CASSRRTGWVDNQPQHF. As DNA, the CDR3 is TGTGCCAGCAGCCGGCGGACAGGGTGGGTGGACAATCAGCCCCAGCATTTT.

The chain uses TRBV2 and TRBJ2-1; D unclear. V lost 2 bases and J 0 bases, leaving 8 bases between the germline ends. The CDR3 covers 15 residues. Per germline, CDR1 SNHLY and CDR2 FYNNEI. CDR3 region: CASSELESSYNEQFF. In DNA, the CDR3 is TGTGCCAGCAGTGAACTCGAGAGCTCCTACAATGAGCAGTTCTTC. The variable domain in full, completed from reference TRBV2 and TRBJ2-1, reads EPEVTQTPSHQVTQMGQEVILRCVPISNHLYFYWYRQILGQKVEFLVSFYNNEISEKSEIFDDQFSVERPDGSNFTLKIRSTKLEDSAMYFCASSELESSYNEQFFGPGTRLTVL.

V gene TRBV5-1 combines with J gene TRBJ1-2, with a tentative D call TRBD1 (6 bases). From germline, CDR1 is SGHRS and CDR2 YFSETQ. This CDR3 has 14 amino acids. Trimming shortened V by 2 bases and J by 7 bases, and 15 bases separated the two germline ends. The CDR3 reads CASSLLSTGGGYTF. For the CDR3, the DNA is TGCGCCAGCAGCTTACTCTCGACAGGCGGTGGCTACACCTTC. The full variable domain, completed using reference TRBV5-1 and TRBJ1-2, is KAGVTQTPRYLIKTRGQQVTLSCSPISGHRSVSWYQQTPGQGLQFLFEYFSETQRNKGNFPGRFSGRQFSNSRSEMNVSTLELGDSALYLCASSLLSTGGGYTFGSGTRLTVV.

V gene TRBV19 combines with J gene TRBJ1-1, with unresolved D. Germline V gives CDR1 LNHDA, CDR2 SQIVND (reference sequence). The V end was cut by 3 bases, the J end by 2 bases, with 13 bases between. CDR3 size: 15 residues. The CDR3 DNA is TGTGCCAGTAGTATTTTTATTCGGGGAAACACTGAAGCTTTCTTT. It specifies CASSIFIRGNTEAFF.

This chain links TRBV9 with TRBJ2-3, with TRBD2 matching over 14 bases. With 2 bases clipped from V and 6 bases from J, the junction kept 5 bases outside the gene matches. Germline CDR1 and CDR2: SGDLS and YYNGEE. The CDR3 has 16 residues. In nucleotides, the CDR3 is TGTGCCAGCAGCGTCCTGACTAGCGGGGGGGGCGATACGCAGTATTTT. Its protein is CASSVLTSGGGDTQYF.

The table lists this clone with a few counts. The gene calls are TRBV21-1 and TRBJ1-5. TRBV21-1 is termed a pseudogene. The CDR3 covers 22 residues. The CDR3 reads CASSKATPPRDKRDYWNQPQHF. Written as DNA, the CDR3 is TGTGCCAGCAGCAAAGCTACCCCCCCCCGGGACAAAAGGGACTATTGGAATCAGCCCCAGCATTTT.

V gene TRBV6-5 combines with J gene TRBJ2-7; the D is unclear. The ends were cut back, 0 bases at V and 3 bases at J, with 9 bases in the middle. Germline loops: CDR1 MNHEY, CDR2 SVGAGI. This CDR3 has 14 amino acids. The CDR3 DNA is TGTGCCAGCAGTTACTCGGTCAGTTTCTACGAGCAGTACTTC. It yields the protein CASSYSVSFYEQYF.

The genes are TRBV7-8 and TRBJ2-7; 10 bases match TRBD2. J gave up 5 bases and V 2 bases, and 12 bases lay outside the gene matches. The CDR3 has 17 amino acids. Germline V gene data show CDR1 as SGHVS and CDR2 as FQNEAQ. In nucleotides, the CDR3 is TGTGCCAGCAGCTTATTAGTGCGGCTAGCGGGAGAGGACGAGCAGTACTTC. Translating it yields CASSLLVRLAGEDEQYF.

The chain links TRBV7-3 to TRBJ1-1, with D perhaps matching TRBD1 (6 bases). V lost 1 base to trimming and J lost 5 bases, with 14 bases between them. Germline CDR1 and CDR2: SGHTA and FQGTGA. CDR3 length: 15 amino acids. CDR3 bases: TGTGCCAGCAGCTTAAAACAGGGACCGAAAACTGAAGCTTTCTTT. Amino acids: CASSLKQGPKTEAFF. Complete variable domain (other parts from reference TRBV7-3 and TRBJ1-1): GAGVSQTPSNKVTEKGKYVELRCDPISGHTALYWYRQSLGQGPEFLIYFQGTGAADDSGLPNDRFFAVRPEGSVSTLKIQRTERGDSAVYLCASSLKQGPKTEAFFGQGTRLTVV.

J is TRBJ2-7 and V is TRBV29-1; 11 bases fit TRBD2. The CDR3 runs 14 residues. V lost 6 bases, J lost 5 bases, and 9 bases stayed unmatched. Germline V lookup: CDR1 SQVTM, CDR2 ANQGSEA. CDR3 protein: CSVRTSGSGHEQYF. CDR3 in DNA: TGCAGCGTCCGAACTAGCGGGAGCGGTCACGAGCAGTACTTC.

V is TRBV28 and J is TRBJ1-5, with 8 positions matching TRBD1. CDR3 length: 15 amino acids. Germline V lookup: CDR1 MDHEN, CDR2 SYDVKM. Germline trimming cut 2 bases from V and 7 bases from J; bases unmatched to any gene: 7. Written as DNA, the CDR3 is TGTGCCAGCAGTTTACGCGACAGGGGAAGGCAGCCCCAGCATTTT. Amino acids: CASSLRDRGRQPQHF.

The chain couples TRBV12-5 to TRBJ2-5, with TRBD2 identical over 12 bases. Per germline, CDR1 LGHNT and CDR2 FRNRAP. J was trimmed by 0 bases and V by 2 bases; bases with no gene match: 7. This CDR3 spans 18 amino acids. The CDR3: CASGLTRLAGAYQETQYF. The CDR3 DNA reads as TGTGCTAGTGGTTTGACTAGACTAGCGGGGGCCTACCAAGAGACCCAGTACTTC.

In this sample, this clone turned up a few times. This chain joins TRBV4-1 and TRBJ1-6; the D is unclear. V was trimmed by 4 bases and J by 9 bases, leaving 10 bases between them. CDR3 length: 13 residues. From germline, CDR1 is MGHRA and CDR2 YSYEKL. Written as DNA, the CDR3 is TGCGCCAGCAGCCCGACTCCCAGTTCACCCCTCCACTTT. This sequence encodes CASSPTPSSPLHF.

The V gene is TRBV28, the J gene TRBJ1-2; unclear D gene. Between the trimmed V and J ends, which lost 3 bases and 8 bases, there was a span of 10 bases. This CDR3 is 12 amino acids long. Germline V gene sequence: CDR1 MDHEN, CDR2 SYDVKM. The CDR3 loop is CASSFRGGGYTF. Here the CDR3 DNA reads TGTGCCAGCAGTTTTAGAGGCGGCGGCTACACCTTC.

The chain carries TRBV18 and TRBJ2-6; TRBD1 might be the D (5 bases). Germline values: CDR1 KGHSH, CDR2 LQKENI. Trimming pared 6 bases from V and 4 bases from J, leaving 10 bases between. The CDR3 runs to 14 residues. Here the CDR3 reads CASSQGSGANVLTF. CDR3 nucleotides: TGTGCCAGCTCCCAGGGATCCGGGGCCAACGTCCTGACTTTC.

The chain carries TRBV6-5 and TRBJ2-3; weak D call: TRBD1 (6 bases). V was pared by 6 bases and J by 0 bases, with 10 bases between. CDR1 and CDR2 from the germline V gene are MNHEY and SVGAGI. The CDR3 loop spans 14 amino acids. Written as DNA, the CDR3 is TGTGCCAGCAGCATGGGGGCTAGCACAGATACGCAGTATTTT. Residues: CASSMGASTDTQYF.

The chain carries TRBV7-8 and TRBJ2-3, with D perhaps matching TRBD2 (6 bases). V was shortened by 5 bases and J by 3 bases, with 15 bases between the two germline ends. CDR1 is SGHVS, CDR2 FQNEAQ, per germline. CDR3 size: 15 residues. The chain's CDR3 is CASSITGTFTDTQYF. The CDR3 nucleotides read TGTGCCAGCAGCATCACCGGGACTTTTACAGATACGCAGTATTTT.

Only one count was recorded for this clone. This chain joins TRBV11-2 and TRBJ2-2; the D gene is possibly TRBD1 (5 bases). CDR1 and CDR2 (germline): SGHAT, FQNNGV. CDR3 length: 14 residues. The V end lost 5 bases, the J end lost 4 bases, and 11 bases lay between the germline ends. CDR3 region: CASSARRVTGELFF. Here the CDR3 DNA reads TGTGCCAGCAGCGCCCGCAGGGTCACCGGGGAGCTGTTTTTT.

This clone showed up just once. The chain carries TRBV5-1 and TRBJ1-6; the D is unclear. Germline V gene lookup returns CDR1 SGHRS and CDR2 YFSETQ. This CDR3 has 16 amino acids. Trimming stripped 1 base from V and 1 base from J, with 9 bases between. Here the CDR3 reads CASSLLIQSYNSPLHF. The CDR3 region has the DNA TGCGCCAGCAGCTTGTTGATACAATCCTATAATTCACCCCTCCACTTT.

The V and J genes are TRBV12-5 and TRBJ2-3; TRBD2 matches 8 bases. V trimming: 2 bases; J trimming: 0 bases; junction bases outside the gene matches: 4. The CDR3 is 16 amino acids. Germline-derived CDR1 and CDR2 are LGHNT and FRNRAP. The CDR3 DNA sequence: TGTGCTAGTGGTTTGATACTAGCGGTTAGCACAGATACGCAGTATTTT. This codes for CASGLILAVSTDTQYF.